This T cell receptor beta chain appears in the sequencing data of a study of tumor-infiltrating lymphocytes in primary liver carcinoma. Without any cell sorting, roughly 20-32 mg of bulk tissue yielded co-extracted RNA and DNA. Five separate regions were sampled from each tumor. cDNA specific to TCR beta was made from approximately 0.55 ug of total RNA, with a constant-region primer employed for priming. Modified slightly, ARM-PCR produced TCR beta libraries over three nested multiplex PCR rounds. TRBV1-TRBV30 forward primers paired with a C-beta reverse primer drove the first two PCR rounds, about 9 cycles each. TCRdb reanalysed the multiplex PCR reads using MiXCR and keeps one entry per CDR3 protein. Seen here are 40,000 to 60,000 distinct CDR3 sequences, over 70% observed once, and the top ten hold around 28%. Between the trimmed V and J ends, which lost 5 bases and 0 bases, there was a span of 10 bases. Germline V gives CDR1 SQVTM, CDR2 ANQGSEA. The CDR3 runs 13 residues.

The clonotype was recovered from a middle-aged man with primary liver carcinoma and hepatitis B virus infection. The chain couples TRBV29-1 to TRBJ1-1; tentatively, D is TRBD1 (6 bases). The sequenced material came from liver tumor tissue from sampling region 3. Specified subset: tumor region T3, left-lateral pole. CDR3: CSVRQVLNTEAFF. CDR3 bases: TGCAGCGTTCGACAGGTTCTGAACACTGAAGCTTTCTTT.